Listed here are 3 T cell receptor beta chains from one sample, sequenced in a study of neurological immune-mediated disorders. From the 5' RACE reads, TCRdb called clonotypes with MiXCR, one entry per CDR3 protein. The sample yields about 53,000 distinct CDR3 sequences, 6.5% to 8.5% seen once. Noted time point: longitudinal time-point 3. Sequencing was performed on PBMCs. These receptor sequences come from a woman aged 40 to 50 in good health.

The sample holds many counts of this clonotype. The chain links TRBV4-3 to TRBJ1-3, with 7 bases identical to TRBD1. Trimming removed 1 base from V and 9 bases from J; junction bases left unmatched: 6. Germline CDR1 reads LGHNA; CDR2 reads YSLEER. The CDR3 is 14 amino acids. The CDR3: CASSQGQGFGTIYF. The CDR3 DNA reads TGCGCCAGCAGCCAAGGACAGGGATTTGGCACCATATATTTT.

This clonotype has a count of ten or more. An end of the junction differs from the germline gene, which may be a read error. This chain links TRBV20-1 with TRBJ2-3; 8 bases map to TRBD2. The germline CDR1 and CDR2 sequences are DFQATT and SNEGSKA (reference sequence). The length of the CDR3 is 14 residues. CDR3 sequence reads: CSAGERGRTDTQYF. The CDR3 DNA is TGCAGTGCTGGAGAGCGGGGGCGCACAGATACGCAGTATTTT.

This clonotype was detected many times. The V call is TRBV9, the J call TRBJ2-7; perhaps TRBD2 as D (6 bases). Germline V lookup: CDR1 SGDLS, CDR2 YYNGEE. The germline V and J ends were trimmed by 4 bases and 2 bases, with 16 bases remaining between them. This CDR3 region has 15 residues. The CDR3 region is CASSPGSGTTYEQYF. The DNA of the CDR3 is TGTGCCAGCAGCCCCGGGAGCGGTACCACCTACGAGCAGTACTTC.